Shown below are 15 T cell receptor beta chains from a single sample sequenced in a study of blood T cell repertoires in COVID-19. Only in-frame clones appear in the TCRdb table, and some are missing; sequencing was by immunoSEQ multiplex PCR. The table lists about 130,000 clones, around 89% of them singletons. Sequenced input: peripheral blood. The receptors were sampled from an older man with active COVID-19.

The CDR3 DNA is TGTGCCAGCAGCTCGGTGGGGGGGAACACTGAAGCTTTCTTT. Translated, it gives CASSSVGGNTEAFF. This rearrangement joins TRBV5-4 to TRBJ1-1; possible D gene TRBD1, 5 bases. The CDR3 sequence is 14 residues long. Germline loops: CDR1 SGHNT, CDR2 YYREEE (reference sequence). The V end was cut by 3 bases, the J end by 1 base, with 10 bases between.

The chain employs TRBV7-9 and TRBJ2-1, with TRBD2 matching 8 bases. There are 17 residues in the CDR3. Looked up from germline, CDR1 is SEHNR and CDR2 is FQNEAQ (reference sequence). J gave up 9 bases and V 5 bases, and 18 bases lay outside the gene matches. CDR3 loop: CASSPGDETSVRGEQFF. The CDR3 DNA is TGTGCCAGCAGCCCCGGAGATGAGACTAGCGTTAGAGGTGAGCAGTTCTTC.

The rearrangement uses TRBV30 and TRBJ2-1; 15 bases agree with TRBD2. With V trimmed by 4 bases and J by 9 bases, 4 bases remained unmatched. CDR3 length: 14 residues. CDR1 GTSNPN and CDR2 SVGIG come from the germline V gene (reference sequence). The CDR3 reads CAWTPGLAGGEQFF. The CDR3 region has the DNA TGTGCCTGGACCCCGGGACTAGCGGGAGGTGAGCAGTTCTTC.

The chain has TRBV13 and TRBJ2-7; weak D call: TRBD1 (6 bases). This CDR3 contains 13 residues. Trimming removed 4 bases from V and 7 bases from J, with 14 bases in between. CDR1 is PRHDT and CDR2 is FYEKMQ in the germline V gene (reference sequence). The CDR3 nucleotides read TGTGCCAGCAGCTCCGCCCGACAGGCTGAGCAGTACTTC. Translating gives CASSSARQAEQYF.

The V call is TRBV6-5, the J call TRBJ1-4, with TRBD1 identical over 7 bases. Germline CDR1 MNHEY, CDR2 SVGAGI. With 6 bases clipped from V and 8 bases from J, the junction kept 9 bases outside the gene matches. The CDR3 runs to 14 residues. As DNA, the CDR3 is TGTGCCAGCAGGCGACAGGGTGAACGGGAAAAACTGTTTTTT. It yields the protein CASRRQGEREKLFF.

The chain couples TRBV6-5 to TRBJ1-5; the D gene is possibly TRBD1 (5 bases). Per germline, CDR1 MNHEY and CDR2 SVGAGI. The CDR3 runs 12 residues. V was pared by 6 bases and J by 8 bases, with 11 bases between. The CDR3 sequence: CASSTWGEPQHF. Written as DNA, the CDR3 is TGTGCCAGCAGCACCTGGGGGGAGCCCCAGCATTTT.

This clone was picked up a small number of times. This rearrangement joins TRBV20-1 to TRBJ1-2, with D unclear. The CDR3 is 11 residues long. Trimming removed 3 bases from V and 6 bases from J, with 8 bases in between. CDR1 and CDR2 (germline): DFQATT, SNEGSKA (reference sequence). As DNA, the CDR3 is TGCAGTGCTAGCTTCCAGAATGGCTACACCTTC. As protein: CSASFQNGYTF.

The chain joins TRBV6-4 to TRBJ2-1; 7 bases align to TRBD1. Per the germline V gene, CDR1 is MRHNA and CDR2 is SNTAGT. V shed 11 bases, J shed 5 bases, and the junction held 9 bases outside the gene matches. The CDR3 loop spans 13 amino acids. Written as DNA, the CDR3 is TGTGCCTCTTCCTGGGACAGCGACAATGAGCAGTTCTTC. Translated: CASSWDSDNEQFF.

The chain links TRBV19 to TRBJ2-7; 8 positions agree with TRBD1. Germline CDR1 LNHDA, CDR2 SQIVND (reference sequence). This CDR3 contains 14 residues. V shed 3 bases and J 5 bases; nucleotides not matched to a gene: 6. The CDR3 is CASSIGQGRDEQYF. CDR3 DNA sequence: TGTGCCAGTAGTATTGGACAGGGACGGGACGAGCAGTACTTC.

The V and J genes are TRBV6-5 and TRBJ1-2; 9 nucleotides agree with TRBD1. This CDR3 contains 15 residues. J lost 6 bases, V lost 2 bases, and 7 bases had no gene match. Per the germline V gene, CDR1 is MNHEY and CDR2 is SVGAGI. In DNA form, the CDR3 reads TGTGCCAGCAGTTACCAGGGACAGGGAATCAATGGCTACACCTTC. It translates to CASSYQGQGINGYTF.

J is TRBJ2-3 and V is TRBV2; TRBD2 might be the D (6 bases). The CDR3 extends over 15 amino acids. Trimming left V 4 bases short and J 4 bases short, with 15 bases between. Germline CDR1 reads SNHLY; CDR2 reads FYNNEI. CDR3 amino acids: CASSAWREDSDTQYF. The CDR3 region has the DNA TGTGCCAGCAGTGCTTGGCGGGAAGATTCAGATACGCAGTATTTT.

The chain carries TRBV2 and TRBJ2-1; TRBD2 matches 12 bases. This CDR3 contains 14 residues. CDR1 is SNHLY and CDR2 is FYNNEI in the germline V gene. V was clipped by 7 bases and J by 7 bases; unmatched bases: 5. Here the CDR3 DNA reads TGTGCCAGCATTCTAGCGGGAGGGCTAAATGAGCAGTTCTTC. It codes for CASILAGGLNEQFF.

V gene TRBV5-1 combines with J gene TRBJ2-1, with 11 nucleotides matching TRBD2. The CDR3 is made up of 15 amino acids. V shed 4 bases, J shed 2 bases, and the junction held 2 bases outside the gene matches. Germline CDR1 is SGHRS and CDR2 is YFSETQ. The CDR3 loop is CASSGTSGTYNEQFF. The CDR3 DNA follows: TGCGCCAGCAGCGGGACTAGCGGAACCTACAATGAGCAGTTCTTC.

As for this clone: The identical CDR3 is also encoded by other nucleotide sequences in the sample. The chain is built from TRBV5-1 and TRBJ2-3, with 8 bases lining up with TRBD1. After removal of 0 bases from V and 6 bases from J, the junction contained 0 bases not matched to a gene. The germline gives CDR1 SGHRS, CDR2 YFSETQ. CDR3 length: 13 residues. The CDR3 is CASSLGQGDTQYF. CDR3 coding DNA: TGCGCCAGCAGCTTGGGACAGGGGGATACGCAGTATTTT.

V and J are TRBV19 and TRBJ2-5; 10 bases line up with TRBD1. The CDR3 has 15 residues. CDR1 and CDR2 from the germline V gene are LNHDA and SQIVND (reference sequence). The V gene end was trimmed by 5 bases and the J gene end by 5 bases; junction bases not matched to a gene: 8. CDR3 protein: CASSPTGGLEETQYF. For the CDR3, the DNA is TGTGCCAGTAGTCCGACAGGGGGCCTTGAGGAGACCCAGTACTTC. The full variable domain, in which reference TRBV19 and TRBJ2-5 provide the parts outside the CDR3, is DGGITQSPKYLFRKEGQNVTLSCEQNLNHDAMYWYRQDPGQGLRLIYYSQIVNDFQKGDIAEGYSVSREKKESFPLTVTSAQKNPTAFYLCASSPTGGLEETQYFGPGTRLLVL.